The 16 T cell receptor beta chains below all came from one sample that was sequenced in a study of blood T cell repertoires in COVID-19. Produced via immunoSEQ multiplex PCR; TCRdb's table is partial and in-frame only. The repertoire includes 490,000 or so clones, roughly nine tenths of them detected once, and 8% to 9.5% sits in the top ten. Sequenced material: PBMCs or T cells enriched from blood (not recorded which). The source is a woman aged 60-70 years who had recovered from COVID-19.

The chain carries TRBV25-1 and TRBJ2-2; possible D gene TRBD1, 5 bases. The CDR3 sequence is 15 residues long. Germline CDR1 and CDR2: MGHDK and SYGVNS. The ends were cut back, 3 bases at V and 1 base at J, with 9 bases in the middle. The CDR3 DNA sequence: TGTGCCAGCAGTGAGGCGACAGTGAACACCGGGGAGCTGTTTTTT. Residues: CASSEATVNTGELFF.

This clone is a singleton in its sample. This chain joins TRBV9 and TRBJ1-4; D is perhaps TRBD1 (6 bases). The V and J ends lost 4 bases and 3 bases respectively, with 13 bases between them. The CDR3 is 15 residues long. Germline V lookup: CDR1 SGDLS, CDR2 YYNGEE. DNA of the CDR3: TGTGCCAGCAGCCCCGGGGGGCGGGCTAATGAAAAACTGTTTTTT. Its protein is CASSPGGRANEKLFF. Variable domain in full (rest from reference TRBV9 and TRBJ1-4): DSGVTQTPKHLITATGQRVTLRCSPRSGDLSVYWYQQSLDQGLQFLIQYYNGEERAKGNILERFSAQQFPDLHSELNLSSLELGDSALYFCASSPGGRANEKLFFGSGTQLSVL.

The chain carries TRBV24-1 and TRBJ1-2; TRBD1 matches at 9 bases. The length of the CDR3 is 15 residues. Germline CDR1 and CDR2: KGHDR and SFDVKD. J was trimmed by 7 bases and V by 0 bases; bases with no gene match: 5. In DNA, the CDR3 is TGTGCCACCAGTGATTTGGGACAGGGGATCGGTGGCTACACCTTC. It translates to CATSDLGQGIGGYTF.

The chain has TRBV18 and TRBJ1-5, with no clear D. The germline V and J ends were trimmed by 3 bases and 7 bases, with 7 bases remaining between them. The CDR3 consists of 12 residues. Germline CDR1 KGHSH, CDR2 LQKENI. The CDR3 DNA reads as TGTGCCAGCTCACCCGGGGTCCAGCCCCAGCATTTT. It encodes CASSPGVQPQHF.

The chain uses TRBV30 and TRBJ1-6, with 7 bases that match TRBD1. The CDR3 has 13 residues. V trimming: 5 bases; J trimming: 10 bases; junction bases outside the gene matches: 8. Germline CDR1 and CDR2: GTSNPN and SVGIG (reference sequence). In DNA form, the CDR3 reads TGTGCCTGGTCGGGGACAGTACCGTCACCCCTCCACTTT. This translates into CAWSGTVPSPLHF.

CDR3 sequence reads: CASSRKGLSNQPQHF. CDR3 sequence (DNA): TGTGCCAGCAGTCGGAAGGGGCTTAGCAATCAGCCCCAGCATTTT. V and J are TRBV6-5 and TRBJ1-5; TRBD1 is a possible D gene (5 bases). V was cut by 5 bases and J by 0 bases, with 11 bases left in between. CDR3 length: 15 residues. Germline assignment: CDR1 MNHEY and CDR2 SVGAGI.

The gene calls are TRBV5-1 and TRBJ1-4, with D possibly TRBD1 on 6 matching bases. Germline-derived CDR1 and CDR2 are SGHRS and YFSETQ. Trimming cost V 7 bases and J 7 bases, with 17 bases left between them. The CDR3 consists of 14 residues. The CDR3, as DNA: TGCGCCAGCGGTTTAGGGGGTCTGGGTGAAAAACTGTTTTTT. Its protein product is CASGLGGLGEKLFF.

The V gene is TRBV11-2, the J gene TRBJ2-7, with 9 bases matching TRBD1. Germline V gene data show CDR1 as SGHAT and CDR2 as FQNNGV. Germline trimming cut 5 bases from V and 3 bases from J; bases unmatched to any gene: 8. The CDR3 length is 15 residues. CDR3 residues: CASSHRTGEDYEQYV. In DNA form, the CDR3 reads TGTGCCAGCAGCCACCGGACAGGGGAGGACTACGAGCAGTACGTC.

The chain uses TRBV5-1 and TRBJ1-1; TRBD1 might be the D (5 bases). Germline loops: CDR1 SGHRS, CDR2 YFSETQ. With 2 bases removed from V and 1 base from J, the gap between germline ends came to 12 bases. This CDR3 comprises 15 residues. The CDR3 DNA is TGCGCCAGCAGCTTATTAGGGGTTGGGAACACTGAAGCTTTCTTT. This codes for CASSLLGVGNTEAFF.

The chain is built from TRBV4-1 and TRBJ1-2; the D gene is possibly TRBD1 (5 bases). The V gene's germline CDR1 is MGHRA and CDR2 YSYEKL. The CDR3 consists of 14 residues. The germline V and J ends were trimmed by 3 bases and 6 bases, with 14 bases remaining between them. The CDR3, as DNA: TGCGCCAGCAGCCATTTTCTTACGGGGGATGGCTACACCTTC. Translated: CASSHFLTGDGYTF.

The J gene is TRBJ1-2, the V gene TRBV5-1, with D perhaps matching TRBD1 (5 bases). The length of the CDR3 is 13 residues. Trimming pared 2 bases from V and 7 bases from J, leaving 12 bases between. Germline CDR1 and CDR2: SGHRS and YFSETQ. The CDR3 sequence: CASSLGGDGGYTF. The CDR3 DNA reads TGCGCCAGCAGCTTAGGAGGGGATGGTGGCTACACCTTC.

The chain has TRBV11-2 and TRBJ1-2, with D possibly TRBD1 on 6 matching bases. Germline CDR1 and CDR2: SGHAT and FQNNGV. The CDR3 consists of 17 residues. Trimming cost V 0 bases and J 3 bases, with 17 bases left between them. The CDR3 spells CASSLDLTGPEDYGYTF. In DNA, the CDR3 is TGTGCCAGCAGCTTAGATTTAACAGGGCCAGAGGACTATGGCTACACCTTC.

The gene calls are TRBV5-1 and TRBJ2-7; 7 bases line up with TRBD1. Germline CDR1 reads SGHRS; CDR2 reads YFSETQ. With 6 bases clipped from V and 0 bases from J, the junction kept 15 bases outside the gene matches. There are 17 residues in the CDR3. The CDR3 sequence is CASTLRAGGPFSYEQYF. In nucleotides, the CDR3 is TGCGCCAGCACCCTGAGGGCAGGGGGACCCTTCTCCTACGAGCAGTACTTC.

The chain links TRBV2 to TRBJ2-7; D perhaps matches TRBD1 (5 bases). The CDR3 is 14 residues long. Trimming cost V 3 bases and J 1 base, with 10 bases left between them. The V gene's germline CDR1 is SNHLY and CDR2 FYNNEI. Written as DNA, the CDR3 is TGTGCCAGCAGTGACCCAGGGATTTCCTACGAGCAGTACGTC. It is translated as CASSDPGISYEQYV.

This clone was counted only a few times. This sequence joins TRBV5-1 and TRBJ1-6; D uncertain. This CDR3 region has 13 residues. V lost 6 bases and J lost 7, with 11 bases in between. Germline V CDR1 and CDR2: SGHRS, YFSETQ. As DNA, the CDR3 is TGCGCCAGCAAGGAGGACGCGAATTCACCCCTCCACTTT. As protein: CASKEDANSPLHF.

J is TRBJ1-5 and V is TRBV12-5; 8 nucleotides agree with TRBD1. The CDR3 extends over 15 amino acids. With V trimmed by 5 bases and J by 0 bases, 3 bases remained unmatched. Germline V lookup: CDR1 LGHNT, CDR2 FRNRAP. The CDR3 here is CASGKTGDSNQPQHF. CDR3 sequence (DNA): TGTGCTAGTGGTAAGACAGGGGATAGCAATCAGCCCCAGCATTTT.